The 8 T cell receptor beta chains below all came from one sample that was sequenced in a study of cytomegalovirus exposure and HLA in healthy donors. A multiplex PCR was run with 60 Vbeta primers and 13 Jbeta primers. Clones were read by immunoSEQ multiplex PCR, and TCRdb kept only the in-frame ones, dropping some. Altogether roughly 200,000 clones are present, around 80% being singletons, with the ten largest covering 0.63%. The sample comprised PBMCs. The receptors derive from a man in his late teens or twenties in good health and CMV-seronegative.

The chain recombines TRBV30 with TRBJ1-1, with D uncertain. The ends were cut back, 5 bases at V and 2 bases at J, with 9 bases in the middle. The CDR3 sequence is 12 residues long. Looked up from germline, CDR1 is GTSNPN and CDR2 is SVGIG (reference sequence). The DNA of the CDR3 is TGTGCCTGGGAGCGGGGAAACACTGAAGCTTTCTTT. This encodes CAWERGNTEAFF.

V is TRBV5-1 and J is TRBJ2-7, with D possibly being TRBD1 (6 bases). Germline CDR1 reads SGHRS; CDR2 reads YFSETQ. Trimming removed 5 bases at V and 1 base at J, with 13 bases between. The CDR3 has 14 residues. CDR3 amino acids: CASRKGVPSYEQYF. In DNA form, the CDR3 reads TGCGCCAGCAGAAAGGGGGTCCCATCCTACGAGCAGTACTTC. Variable domain in full (rest from reference TRBV5-1 and TRBJ2-7): KAGVTQTPRYLIKTRGQQVTLSCSPISGHRSVSWYQQTPGQGLQFLFEYFSETQRNKGNFPGRFSGRQFSNSRSEMNVSTLELGDSALYLCASRKGVPSYEQYFGPGTRLTVT.

The chain is built from TRBV5-1 and TRBJ2-7; 8 nucleotides align to TRBD2. This CDR3 is 16 amino acids long. J gave up 2 bases and V 0 bases, and 7 bases lay outside the gene matches. The germline V gene has CDR1 SGHRS and CDR2 YFSETQ. The CDR3 loop is CASSLAPAGDPYEQYF. The CDR3 coding sequence is TGCGCCAGCAGCTTGGCCCCAGCGGGAGATCCCTACGAGCAGTACTTC. Full variable domain (remainder filled in from reference TRBV5-1 and TRBJ2-7): KAGVTQTPRYLIKTRGQQVTLSCSPISGHRSVSWYQQTPGQGLQFLFEYFSETQRNKGNFPGRFSGRQFSNSRSEMNVSTLELGDSALYLCASSLAPAGDPYEQYFGPGTRLTVT.

This rearrangement joins TRBV7-8 to TRBJ2-7; D perhaps matches TRBD2 (6 bases). Trimming cost V 2 bases and J 2 bases, with 16 bases left between them. CDR1 is SGHVS and CDR2 is FQNEAQ in the germline V gene. This CDR3 spans 16 amino acids. The CDR3 reads CASSLLPGTETYEQYF. CDR3 nucleotides: TGTGCCAGCAGCTTACTCCCTGGGACTGAAACCTACGAGCAGTACTTC.

The chain is built from TRBV19 and TRBJ2-7; weak D call: TRBD1 (6 bases). From germline, CDR1 is LNHDA and CDR2 SQIVND (reference sequence). With 4 bases removed from V and 2 bases from J, the gap between germline ends came to 12 bases. This CDR3 comprises 14 residues. The CDR3 DNA is TGTGCCAGTAGTACCGTGGGGGCCCCCTACGAGCAGTACTTC. Translated: CASSTVGAPYEQYF.

This chain connects TRBV7-6 to TRBJ2-7, with D maybe TRBD2 (6 bases). V was clipped by 4 bases and J by 3 bases, with 16 bases between them. The CDR3 contains 15 residues. Germline V gives CDR1 SGHVS, CDR2 FNYEAQ. CDR3 sequence reads: CASSSGVTSGYEQYF. The CDR3 nucleotides are TGTGCCAGCAGCTCGGGGGTAACTAGTGGCTACGAGCAGTACTTC.

The V and J genes are TRBV10-2 and TRBJ1-4, with no clear D. Germline values: CDR1 WSHSY, CDR2 SAAADI. V was clipped by 0 bases and J by 3 bases, with 8 bases between them. The CDR3 totals 15 residues. CDR3 nucleotide sequence: TGCGCCAGCAGTGAGTCGAGGGCCTCTAATGAAAAACTGTTTTTT. Encoded protein: CASSESRASNEKLFF.

The J gene is TRBJ2-5, the V gene TRBV2, with 10 bases aligning to TRBD1. This CDR3 region has 16 residues. Germline values: CDR1 SNHLY, CDR2 FYNNEI. V lost 7 bases, J lost 5 bases, and 13 bases stayed unmatched. CDR3 coding DNA: TGTGCCAGCAAGAAGTCGGTGACAGGGGGCCTGGAGACCCAGTACTTC. Encoded protein: CASKKSVTGGLETQYF.